The rows below give T cell receptor beta chains drawn from one sample of a study of CD8 T cells in Susac syndrome. TCRdb called the immunoSEQ multiplex PCR reads again in MiXCR, with one record for every CDR3 protein. This sample has about 430,000 distinct CDR3 sequences, with roughly 85% found just once. The sample comprised CD8+ T cells from PBMCs. These receptors were collected from a human donor with multiple sclerosis. Both conserved end residues are part of each CDR3.

v_call	j_call	cdr3_aa
TRBV6-2/TRBV6-3	TRBJ2-3	CASSLWGGSTDTQYF
TRBV27	TRBJ2-2	CASSLSFGELFF
TRBV27	TRBJ2-5	CASWDSQETQYF
TRBV28	TRBJ2-5	CASSRASGVKETQYF
TRBV14	TRBJ2-5	CASSQARAFQETQYF
TRBV29-1	TRBJ1-1	CSVDFGTLEAFF
TRBV4-1	TRBJ2-2	CASSQVGGGGGPNTGELFF
TRBV5-1	TRBJ2-2	CASSWGEGGLTGELFF
TRBV9	TRBJ2-1	CASSVEVGGNEQFF
TRBV6-5	TRBJ2-7	CASSYSSPGTESYEQYF
TRBV7-3	TRBJ1-1	CASSPSHGNEAFF
TRBV5-5	TRBJ2-2	CASTVGLAGVGNTGELFF
TRBV7-9	TRBJ1-4	CASSLDRGYEKLFF
TRBV10-3	TRBJ1-3	CAISESQVNSGNTIYF
TRBV7-9	TRBJ2-7	CASGPAVEGQRYYEQYF
TRBV6-5	TRBJ1-1	CASSYSVKNEAFF
TRBV15	TRBJ2-2	CATSTEREGNTGELFF
TRBV19	TRBJ2-7	CASSIMREPSYEQYF
TRBV28	TRBJ2-3	CASSSGRITDTQYF
TRBV29-1	TRBJ2-3	CSVEVGGSTDTQYF
TRBV11-2	TRBJ2-3	CASSLGLALYTDTQYF
TRBV12-5	TRBJ1-1	CASGGVSGGLNTEAFF
TRBV7-3	TRBJ2-2	CASSLHLDNTGELFF
TRBV6-1	TRBJ1-1	CASSHITGPIGDTEAFF
TRBV20-1	TRBJ2-7	CSARGTEVYEQYF
TRBV7-9	TRBJ2-7	CASSPPRDRGRYEQYF
TRBV24-1	TRBJ2-2	CATSDQAGELFF
TRBV6-2/TRBV6-3	TRBJ2-1	CASSPVGAGGDEQFF
TRBV6-6	TRBJ1-4	CASISGTGSEKLFF
TRBV19	TRBJ1-1	CASSIRDAGPEAFF
TRBV11-3	TRBJ2-1	CASSLLHNEQFF
TRBV28	TRBJ2-7	CASRTAGTDYEQYF
TRBV27	TRBJ2-1	CASSLSDGYNEQFF
TRBV20-1	TRBJ2-1	CSARPKVSYNEQFF
TRBV4-1	TRBJ2-3	CASSQQTGDTQYF
TRBV3-1	TRBJ2-7	CASSQDYEASGDEQYF
TRBV7-9	TRBJ2-2	CASSSAAPNTGELFF
TRBV28	TRBJ2-7	CASSLRNRVGSSYEQYF
TRBV11-2	TRBJ2-7	CASSLVRGDYYEQYF
TRBV4-1	TRBJ1-6	CASSQDLGQYNSPLHF